This TCR beta chain was profiled in a study of PD-L1 blockade in urothelial cancer. Study as a whole: When blood samples were assessed, the median T cell count was 120,000 to 150,000.

Note on this clone: What it binds is not known.

Regarding time point: pretreatment peripheral blood. Profiled with immunoSEQ multiplex PCR; TCRdb holds only in-frame clones, not every one. This sample yields roughly 51,000 clones, of which less than 85% are seen a single time; roughly 10% belongs to the top ten. Findings and limits, study-wide: Having blood TCR clonality under the median before treatment predicted better survival.

Per the germline V gene, CDR1 is SGHTA and CDR2 is FQGTGA. This CDR3 region has 13 residues. The V gene lost 3 bases and the J gene lost 9 bases, with 13 bases spanning the gap. The material sequenced was PBMCs, taken around atezolizumab (anti-PD-L1) treatment. The sequence came from a man between 65 and 80 years old with urothelial cancer. This sequence joins TRBV7-3 and TRBJ2-3; tentatively, D is TRBD2 (6 bases). In DNA form, the CDR3 reads TGTGCCAGCAGCTTTGACGGGAGAGGAACGCAGTATTTT. Its translation is CASSFDGRGTQYF. The whole variable domain, remainder taken from reference TRBV7-3 and TRBJ2-3, is GAGVSQTPSNKVTEKGKYVELRCDPISGHTALYWYRQSLGQGPEFLIYFQGTGAADDSGLPNDRFFAVRPEGSVSTLKIQRTERGDSAVYLCASSFDGRGTQYFGPGTRLTVL.